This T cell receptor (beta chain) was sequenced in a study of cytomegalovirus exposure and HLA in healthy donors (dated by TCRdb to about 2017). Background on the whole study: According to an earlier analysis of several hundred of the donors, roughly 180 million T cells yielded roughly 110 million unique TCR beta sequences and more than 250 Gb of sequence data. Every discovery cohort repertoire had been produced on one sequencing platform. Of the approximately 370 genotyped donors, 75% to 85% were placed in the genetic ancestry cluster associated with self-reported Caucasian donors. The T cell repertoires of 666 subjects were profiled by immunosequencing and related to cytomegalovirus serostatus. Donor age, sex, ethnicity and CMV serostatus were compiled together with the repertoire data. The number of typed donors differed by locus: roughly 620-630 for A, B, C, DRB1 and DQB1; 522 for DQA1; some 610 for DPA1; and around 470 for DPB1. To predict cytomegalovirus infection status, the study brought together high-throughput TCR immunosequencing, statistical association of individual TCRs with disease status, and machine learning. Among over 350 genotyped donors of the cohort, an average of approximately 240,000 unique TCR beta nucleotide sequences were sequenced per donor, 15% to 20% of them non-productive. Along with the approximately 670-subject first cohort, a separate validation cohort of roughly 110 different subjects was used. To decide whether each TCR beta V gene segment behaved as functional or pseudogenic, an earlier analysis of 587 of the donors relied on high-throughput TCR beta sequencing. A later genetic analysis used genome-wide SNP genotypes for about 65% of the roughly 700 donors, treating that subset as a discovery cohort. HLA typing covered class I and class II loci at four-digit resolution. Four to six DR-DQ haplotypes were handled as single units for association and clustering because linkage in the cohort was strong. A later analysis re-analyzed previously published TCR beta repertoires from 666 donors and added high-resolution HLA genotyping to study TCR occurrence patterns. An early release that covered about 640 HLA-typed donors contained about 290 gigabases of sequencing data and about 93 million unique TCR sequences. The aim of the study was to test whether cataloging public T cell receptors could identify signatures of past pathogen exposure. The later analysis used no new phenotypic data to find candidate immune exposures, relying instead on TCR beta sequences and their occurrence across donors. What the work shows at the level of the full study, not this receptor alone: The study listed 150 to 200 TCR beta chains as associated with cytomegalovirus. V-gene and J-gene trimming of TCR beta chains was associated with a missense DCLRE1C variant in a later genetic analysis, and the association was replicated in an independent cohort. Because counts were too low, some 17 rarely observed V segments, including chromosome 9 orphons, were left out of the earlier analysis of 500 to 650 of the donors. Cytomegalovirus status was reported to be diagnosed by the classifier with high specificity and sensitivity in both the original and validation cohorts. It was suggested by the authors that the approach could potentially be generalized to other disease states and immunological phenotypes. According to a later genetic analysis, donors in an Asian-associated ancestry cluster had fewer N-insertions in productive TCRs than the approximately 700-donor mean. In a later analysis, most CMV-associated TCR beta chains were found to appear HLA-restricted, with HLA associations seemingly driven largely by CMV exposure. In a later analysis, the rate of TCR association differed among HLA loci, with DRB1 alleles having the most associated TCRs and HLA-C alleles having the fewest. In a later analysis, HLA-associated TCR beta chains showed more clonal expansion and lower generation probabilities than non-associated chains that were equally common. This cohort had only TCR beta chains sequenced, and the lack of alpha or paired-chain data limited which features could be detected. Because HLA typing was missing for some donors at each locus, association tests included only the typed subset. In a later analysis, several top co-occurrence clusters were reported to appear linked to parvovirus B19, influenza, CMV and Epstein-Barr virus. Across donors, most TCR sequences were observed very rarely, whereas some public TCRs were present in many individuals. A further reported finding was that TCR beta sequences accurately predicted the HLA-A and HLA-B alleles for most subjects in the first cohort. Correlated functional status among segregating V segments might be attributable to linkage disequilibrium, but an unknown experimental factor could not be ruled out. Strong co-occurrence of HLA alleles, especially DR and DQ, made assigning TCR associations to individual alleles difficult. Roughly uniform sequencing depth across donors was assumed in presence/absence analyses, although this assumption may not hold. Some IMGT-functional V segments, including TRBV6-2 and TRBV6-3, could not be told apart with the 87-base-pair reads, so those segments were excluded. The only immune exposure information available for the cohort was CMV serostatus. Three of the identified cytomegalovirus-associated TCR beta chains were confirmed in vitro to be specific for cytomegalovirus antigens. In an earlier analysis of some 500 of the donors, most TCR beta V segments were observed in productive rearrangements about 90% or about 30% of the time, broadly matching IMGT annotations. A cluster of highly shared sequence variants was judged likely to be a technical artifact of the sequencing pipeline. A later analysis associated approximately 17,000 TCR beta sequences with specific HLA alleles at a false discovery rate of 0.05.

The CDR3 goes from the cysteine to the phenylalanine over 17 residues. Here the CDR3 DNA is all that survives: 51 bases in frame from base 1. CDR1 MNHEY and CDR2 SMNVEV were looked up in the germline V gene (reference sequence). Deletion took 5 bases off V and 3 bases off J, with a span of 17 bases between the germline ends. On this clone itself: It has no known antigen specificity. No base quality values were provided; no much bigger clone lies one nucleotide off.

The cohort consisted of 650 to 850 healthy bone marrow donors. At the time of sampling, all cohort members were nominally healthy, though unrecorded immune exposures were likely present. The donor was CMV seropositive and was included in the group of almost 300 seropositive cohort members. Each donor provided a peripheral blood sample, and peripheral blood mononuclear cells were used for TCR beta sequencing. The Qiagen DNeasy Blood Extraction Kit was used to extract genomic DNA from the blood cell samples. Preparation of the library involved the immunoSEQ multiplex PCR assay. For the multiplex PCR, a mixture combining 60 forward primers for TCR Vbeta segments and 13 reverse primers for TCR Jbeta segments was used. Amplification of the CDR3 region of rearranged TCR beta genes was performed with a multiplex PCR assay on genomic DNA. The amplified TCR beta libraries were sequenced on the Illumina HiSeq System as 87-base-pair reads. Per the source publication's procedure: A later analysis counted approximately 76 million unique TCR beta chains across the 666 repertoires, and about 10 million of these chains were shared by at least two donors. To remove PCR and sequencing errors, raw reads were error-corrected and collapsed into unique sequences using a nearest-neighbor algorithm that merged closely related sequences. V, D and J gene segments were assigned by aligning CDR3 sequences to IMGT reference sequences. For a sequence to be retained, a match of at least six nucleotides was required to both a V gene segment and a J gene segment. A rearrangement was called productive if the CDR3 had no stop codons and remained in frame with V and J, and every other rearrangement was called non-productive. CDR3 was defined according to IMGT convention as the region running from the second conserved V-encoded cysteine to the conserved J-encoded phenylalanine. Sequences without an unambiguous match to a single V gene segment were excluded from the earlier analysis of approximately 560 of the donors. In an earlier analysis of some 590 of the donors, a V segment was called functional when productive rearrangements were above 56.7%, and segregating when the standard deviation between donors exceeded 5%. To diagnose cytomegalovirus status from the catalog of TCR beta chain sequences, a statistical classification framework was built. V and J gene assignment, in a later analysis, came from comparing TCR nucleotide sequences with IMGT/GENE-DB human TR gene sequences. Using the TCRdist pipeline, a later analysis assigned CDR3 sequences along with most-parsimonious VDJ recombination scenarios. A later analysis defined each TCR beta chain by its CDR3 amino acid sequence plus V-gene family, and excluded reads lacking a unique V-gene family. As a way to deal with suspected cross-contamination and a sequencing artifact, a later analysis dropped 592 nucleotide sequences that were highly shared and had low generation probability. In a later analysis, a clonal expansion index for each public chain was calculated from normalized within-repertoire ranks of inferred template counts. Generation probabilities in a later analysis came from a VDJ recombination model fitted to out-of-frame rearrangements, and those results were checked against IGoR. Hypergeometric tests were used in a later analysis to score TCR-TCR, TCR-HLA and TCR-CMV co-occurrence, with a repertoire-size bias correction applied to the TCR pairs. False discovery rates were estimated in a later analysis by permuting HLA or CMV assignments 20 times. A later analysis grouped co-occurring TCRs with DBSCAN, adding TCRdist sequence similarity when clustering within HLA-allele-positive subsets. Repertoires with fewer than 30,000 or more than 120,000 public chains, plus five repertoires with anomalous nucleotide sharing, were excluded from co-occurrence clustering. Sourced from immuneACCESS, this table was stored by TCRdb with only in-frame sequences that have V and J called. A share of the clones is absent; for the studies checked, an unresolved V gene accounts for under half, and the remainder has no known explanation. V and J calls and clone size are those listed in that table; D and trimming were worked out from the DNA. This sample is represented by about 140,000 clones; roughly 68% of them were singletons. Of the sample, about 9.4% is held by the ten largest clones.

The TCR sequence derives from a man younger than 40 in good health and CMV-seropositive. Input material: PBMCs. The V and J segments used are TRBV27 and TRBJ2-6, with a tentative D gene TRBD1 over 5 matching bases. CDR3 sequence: CASSKAGSRGGANVLTF. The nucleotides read TGTGCCAGCAGTAAAGCAGGGTCTAGGGGTGGGGCCAACGTCCTGACTTTC.